The entry below describes one T cell receptor beta chain. The same CDR3 can be traced to other DNA sequences in this sample. This entry comes from a study of shared clonotypes between healthy human individuals. CDR1 and CDR2 (germline): MNHNS, SASEGT. The CDR3 spans 14 residues. Trimming shortened V by 2 bases and J by 4 bases, and 9 bases separated the two germline ends. When replicate PCRs were run on sorted subsets, they used approximately 0.2 ug DNA, about 31,000 T cell genomes. Sequencing used immunoSEQ multiplex PCR; TCRdb keeps in-frame clones, though not all of them. The sample holds 100,000 to 120,000 clones, around 66% seen once.

The receptor's source is a woman aged 25 to 45 in good health. The genes are TRBV6-1 and TRBJ1-5; D is possibly TRBD1 (6 bases). Sequencing used memory CD8+ T cells sorted from blood. Subset in this sample: CD45RO+ cells pooled with CCR7-negative TemRA cells. The CDR3 loop is CASSESRGNQPQHF. The CDR3 DNA reads as TGTGCCAGCAGTGAATCAAGGGGGAATCAGCCCCAGCATTTT.